This T cell receptor beta chain was observed in a study of blood T cell repertoires in COVID-19. The CDR3 spans 14 residues. V was pared by 4 bases and J by 5 bases, with 4 bases of the junction left unmatched. Germline V gene lookup returns CDR1 LNHDA and CDR2 SQIVND (reference sequence). Sequencing used immunoSEQ multiplex PCR; TCRdb keeps in-frame clones, though not all of them. The sample carries approximately 20,000 clones, around 84% recorded once. The chain has TRBV19 and TRBJ2-7; TRBD1 matches at 11 bases. This receptor was taken from a man aged 50-59 years with active COVID-19. The sample comprised peripheral blood. Written as DNA, the CDR3 is TGTGCCAGTAGTACCCGGACAGGGGGCAACGAGCAGTACTTC. This translates into CASSTRTGGNEQYF. The full variable domain, rest sourced from reference TRBV19 and TRBJ2-7, is DGGITQSPKYLFRKEGQNVTLSCEQNLNHDAMYWYRQDPGQGLRLIYYSQIVNDFQKGDIAEGYSVSREKKESFPLTVTSAQKNPTAFYLCASSTRTGGNEQYFGPGTRLTVT.